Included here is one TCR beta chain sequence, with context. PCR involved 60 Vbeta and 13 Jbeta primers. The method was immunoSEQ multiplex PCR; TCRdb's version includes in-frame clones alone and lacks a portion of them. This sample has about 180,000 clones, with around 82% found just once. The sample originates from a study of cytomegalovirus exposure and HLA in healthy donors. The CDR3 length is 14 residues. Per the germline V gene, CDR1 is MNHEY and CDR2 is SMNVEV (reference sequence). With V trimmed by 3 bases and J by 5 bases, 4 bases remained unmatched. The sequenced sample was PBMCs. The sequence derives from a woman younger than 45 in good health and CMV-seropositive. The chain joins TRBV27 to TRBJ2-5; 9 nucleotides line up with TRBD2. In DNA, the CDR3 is TGTGCCAGCAGTTTTTCAGCGGGGGGTGAGACCCAGTACTTC. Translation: CASSFSAGGETQYF.